This passage covers 11 T cell receptor beta chains from one sample sequenced in a study of T cell responses to AZD1222 COVID-19 vaccine. The method was immunoSEQ multiplex PCR; TCRdb's version includes in-frame clones alone and lacks a portion of them. Here the sample spans 87,000 or so clones, approximately 88% being singletons. Here the sequenced sample was peripheral blood, taken on day 0 of AZD1222 vaccination. The origin of the receptors is an adult in good health.

The chain uses TRBV11-2 and TRBJ2-3, with 8 nucleotides matching TRBD2. V dropped 1 base and J dropped 5; count of bases not matched to a gene: 5. The CDR3 runs to 15 residues. Germline V gene sequence: CDR1 SGHAT, CDR2 FQNNGV. CDR3 sequence (DNA): TGTGCCAGCAGCTTAGCGGGGGGGCGGCGAGATACGCAGTATTTT. Protein: CASSLAGGRRDTQYF.

This clone was observed a single time. This chain uses TRBV7-2 with TRBJ1-6, with TRBD1 matching over 7 bases. Germline values: CDR1 SGHTA, CDR2 FQGNSA. V shed 4 bases, J shed 2 bases, and the junction held 11 bases outside the gene matches. This CDR3 contains 18 residues. CDR3 sequence: CASSSVVTGRAYNSPLHF. CDR3 sequence (DNA): TGTGCCAGCAGCTCGGTTGTGACAGGGAGAGCCTATAATTCACCCCTCCACTTT.

The chain recombines TRBV7-9 with TRBJ2-7; 11 bases are shared with TRBD1. The CDR3 totals 15 residues. Germline CDR1 and CDR2: SEHNR and FQNEAQ (reference sequence). The V segment lost 5 bases and the J segment 3 bases; nucleotides outside the gene matches: 6. The CDR3 DNA reads as TGTGCCAGCAGCCCCCCCGGGACAGGGGGCTACGAGCAGTACTTC. It codes for CASSPPGTGGYEQYF.

V is TRBV15 and J is TRBJ1-2; D is uncertain. Germline V gene sequence: CDR1 LNHNV, CDR2 YYDKDF (reference sequence). CDR3 size: 15 residues. V was pared by 0 bases and J by 6 bases, with 14 bases between. The CDR3 region is CATSRDRGNSHGYTF. The CDR3 bases are TGTGCCACCAGCAGAGATCGGGGTAATTCGCATGGCTACACCTTC.

This rearrangement joins TRBV5-6 to TRBJ1-3; no firm D call. The V gene's germline CDR1 is SGHDT and CDR2 YYEEEE. The CDR3 sequence is 14 residues long. Trimming took off 2 bases at V and 5 bases at J, with 11 bases between the two ends. DNA of the CDR3: TGTGCCAGCAGCTTAGGTAGCGCTAGAAACACCATATATTTT. This encodes CASSLGSARNTIYF.

The CDR3 spells CASKIAGGPYEQYF. DNA of the CDR3: TGTGCCAGCAAGATAGCGGGGGGGCCCTACGAGCAGTACTTC. J is TRBJ2-7 and V is TRBV2; 11 nucleotides agree with TRBD2. CDR1 is SNHLY and CDR2 is FYNNEI in the germline V gene. J gave up 2 bases and V 7 bases, and 4 bases lay outside the gene matches. The CDR3 is made up of 14 amino acids.

The rearrangement joins TRBV28 to TRBJ2-1; D is perhaps TRBD2 (5 bases). Trimming left V 4 bases short and J 0 bases short, with 13 bases between. The CDR3 covers 16 residues. From germline, CDR1 is MDHEN and CDR2 SYDVKM. In nucleotides, the CDR3 is TGTGCCAGCAGTTCCCTGCGGGTTAGCTCCTACAATGAGCAGTTCTTC. Encoded protein: CASSSLRVSSYNEQFF. Full variable domain (missing parts from reference TRBV28 and TRBJ2-1): DVKVTQSSRYLVKRTGEKVFLECVQDMDHENMFWYRQDPGLGLRLIYFSYDVKMKEKGDIPEGYSVSREKKERFSLILESASTNQTSMYLCASSSLRVSSYNEQFFGPGTRLTVL.

This chain uses TRBV19 with TRBJ1-6; D might be TRBD1 (5 bases). This CDR3 is built from 15 residues. Germline CDR1 and CDR2: LNHDA and SQIVND (reference sequence). With 7 bases removed from V and 7 bases from J, the gap between germline ends came to 17 bases. The CDR3 region has the DNA TGTGCCAGTACCCAAGAGGGGCAAACGAATTCACCCCTCCACTTT. Its protein product is CASTQEGQTNSPLHF. Variable domain in full (rest from reference TRBV19 and TRBJ1-6): DGGITQSPKYLFRKEGQNVTLSCEQNLNHDAMYWYRQDPGQGLRLIYYSQIVNDFQKGDIAEGYSVSREKKESFPLTVTSAQKNPTAFYLCASTQEGQTNSPLHFGNGTRLTVT.

The chain recombines TRBV6-4 with TRBJ1-1, with D possibly being TRBD1 (5 bases). Germline CDR1 MRHNA, CDR2 SNTAGT. The CDR3 covers 13 residues. V was shortened by 6 bases and J by 0 bases, with 8 bases between the two germline ends. CDR3 region: CASSRQMNTEAFF. The CDR3 DNA reads as TGTGCCAGCAGCCGACAGATGAACACTGAAGCTTTCTTT.

The chain has TRBV30 and TRBJ2-7; D is perhaps TRBD1 or TRBD2 (5 bases each). The CDR3 runs to 14 residues. Germline loops: CDR1 GTSNPN, CDR2 SVGIG (reference sequence). V lost 0 bases, J lost 2 bases, and 11 bases lay in between. CDR3 amino acids: CAWSVRDGPYEQYF. CDR3 coding DNA: TGTGCCTGGAGTGTACGGGACGGACCCTACGAGCAGTACTTC.

Points on this clone: Sequence at one end of the junction differs from germline and may be a read error. The CDR3 bases are TGTGCCAGCAGTGAAGCTAGTCCCGGCGCCTTC. Residues: CASSEASPGAF. The chain uses TRBV2 and TRBJ1-2; no definite D call. This CDR3 is built from 11 residues. Germline loops: CDR1 SNHLY, CDR2 FYNNEI.